Listed below are T cell receptor beta chains from one sample, sequenced in a study of blood T cells in healthy people across ages. TCRdb recomputed calls from the 5' RACE reads with MiXCR, one row per CDR3 protein. Altogether over 550,000 distinct CDR3 sequences are present, approximately 30% being singletons, with the ten largest covering 15% to 17%. The material sequenced was blood. The receptors were gathered from a woman at least 80 years old in good health. CDR3s include the opening cysteine and the closing phenylalanine or tryptophan. A D gene is named only where the DNA matches it firmly. Where a row states a size, it is once, few, many or the class of an expanded clone; other rows omit it.

TRBJ1-5 | NA | once | 15 | TRBV20-1 | CSARETARSNQPQHF | TGCAGTGCTAGAGAGACGGCCCGTAGCAATCAGCCCCAGCATTTT
TRBJ2-3 | NA | many | 16 | TRBV29-1 | CSVNSPPGASTDTQYF | TGCAGCGTCAACAGCCCCCCGGGTGCTAGCACAGATACGCAGTATTTT
TRBJ2-1 | NA | NA | 15 | TRBV5-4 | CASSSALSTGHEQFF | TGTGCCAGCAGCTCGGCCCTTTCAACAGGGCATGAGCAGTTCTTC
TRBJ1-1 | TRBD1 | NA | 16 | TRBV20-1 | CSASSATGGRNTEAFF | TGCAGTGCTAGCTCGGCGACAGGGGGCAGGAACACTGAGGCTTTCTTT
TRBJ2-1 | NA | many | 16 | TRBV6-5 | CASSQGTAVSYNEQFF | TGTGCCAGCAGCCAGGGGACGGCAGTTAGCTACAATGAGCAGTTCTTC
TRBJ2-7 | TRBD2 | few | 16 | TRBV30 | CAWSRTSAIYTYEQYF | TGTGCCTGGAGTCGGACTAGCGCCATTTACACCTACGAGCAGTACTTC
TRBJ1-1 | NA | NA | 14 | TRBV20-1 | CSAREVRENTEAFF | TGCAGTGCTAGAGAGGTGCGGGAGAACACTGAAGCTTTCTTT
TRBJ2-7 | NA | many | 16 | TRBV4-2 | CASSQVRVGGVYEQYF | TGTGCCAGCAGCCAAGTTCGGGTTGGGGGCGTCTACGAGCAGTACTTC
TRBJ2-7 | TRBD2 | NA | 18 | TRBV20-1 | CSAFTRGLAGGSSYEQYF | TGCAGTGCCTTCACACGAGGACTAGCGGGAGGCAGCTCCTACGAGCAGTACTTC
TRBJ2-5 | TRBD2 | many | 16 | TRBV9 | CASSAGGAGAQETQYF | TGTGCCAGCAGCGCCGGAGGAGCGGGGGCCCAAGAGACCCAGTACTTC
TRBJ1-5 | NA | once | 16 | TRBV12-3/TRBV12-4 | CASSRGRGGSNQPRHF | TGTGCCAGCAGCAGGGGACGGGGGGGGAGCAATCAGCCCCGGCATTTT
TRBJ1-2 | TRBD1 | many | 14 | TRBV3-1 | CASSSDRGSYGYTF | TGTGCCAGCAGCTCCGACAGGGGCAGCTATGGCTACACCTTC
TRBJ2-7 | TRBD1 | many | 13 | TRBV7-9 | CASSSNRGSEQYF | TGTGCCAGCAGCTCTAACAGGGGGTCCGAGCAGTACTTC
TRBJ1-1 | NA | few | 14 | TRBV29-1 | CSVVPAGFHTEAFF | TGCAGCGTTGTCCCGGCAGGGTTTCACACTGAAGCTTTCTTT
TRBJ2-1 | TRBD2 | many | 16 | TRBV6-5 | CASSETSGGSYNEQFF | TGTGCCAGCAGCGAGACTAGCGGGGGATCTTACAATGAGCAGTTCTTC
TRBJ2-7 | TRBD1 | NA | 15 | TRBV5-5 | CASSLGWDRDYEQYF | TGTGCCAGCAGCTTGGGTTGGGACAGGGACTACGAGCAGTACTTC
TRBJ2-1 | TRBD2 | many | 16 | TRBV5-1 | CASSLLAGANYNEQFF | TGCGCCAGCAGCTTACTAGCGGGGGCCAACTACAATGAGCAGTTCTTC
TRBJ2-7 | NA | NA | 14 | TRBV6-2/TRBV6-3 | CASSYSQGSYEQYF | TGTGCCAGCAGTTACTCCCAGGGATCCTACGAGCAGTACTTC
TRBJ1-1 | NA | NA | 16 | TRBV12-3/TRBV12-4 | CASSETGTRSDTEAFF | TGTGCCAGCAGCGAGACCGGGACCCGAAGCGATACTGAAGCTTTCTTT
TRBJ1-1 | TRBD1 | many | 16 | TRBV5-1 | CASSLVGQGAGTEAFF | TGCGCCAGCAGCTTGGTTGGACAGGGGGCTGGCACTGAAGCTTTCTTT
TRBJ2-5 | NA | many | 12 | TRBV20-1 | CSARVGDETQYF | TGCAGTGCTAGAGTTGGTGACGAGACCCAGTACTTC
TRBJ1-2 | TRBD1 | many | 15 | TRBV18 | CASSPTQGEDYGYTF | TGTGCCAGCTCACCCACACAGGGGGAGGACTATGGCTACACCTTC
TRBJ2-3 | NA | many | 16 | TRBV4-1 | CASSRDKDSSTDTQYF | TGCGCCAGCAGCAGGGACAAGGATTCGAGCACAGATACGCAGTATTTT
TRBJ1-1 | NA | many | 13 | TRBV7-9 | CASSASVGTEAFF | TGTGCCAGCAGCGCATCGGTTGGTACTGAAGCTTTCTTT
TRBJ2-1 | TRBD2 | once | 16 | TRBV5-1 | CASSLLAGGPVNEQFF | TGCGCCAGCAGCTTGTTAGCGGGAGGACCGGTCAATGAGCAGTTCTTC
TRBJ2-7 | NA | many | 15 | TRBV27 | CATSAVWTSYNEQYF | TGTGCCACCTCTGCAGTATGGACCTCCTACAATGAGCAGTACTTC
TRBJ1-1 | TRBD1 | many | 13 | TRBV2 | CASRGQGKTEAFF | TGTGCCAGCAGGGGACAGGGTAAAACTGAAGCTTTCTTT
TRBJ1-1 | TRBD1 | NA | 17 | TRBV7-2 | CASSYLRGTGVNTEAFF | TGTGCCAGCAGCTACCTTAGGGGGACAGGGGTGAACACTGAAGCTTTCTTT
TRBJ2-3 | NA | many | 14 | TRBV20-1 | CSAAPSLSTDTQYF | TGCAGTGCTGCCCCATCTCTAAGCACAGATACGCAGTATTTT
TRBJ1-1 | NA | once | 15 | TRBV6-5 | CASSRGQFINTEAFF | TGTGCCAGCAGTCGTGGACAGTTCATAAACACTGAAGCTTTCTTT
TRBJ2-7 | NA | many | 14 | TRBV12-3/TRBV12-4 | CASSSAGTSYEQYF | TGTGCCAGCAGTTCGGCAGGAACCTCCTACGAGCAGTACTTC
TRBJ2-5 | NA | many | 15 | TRBV3-1 | CASRLEGTAQETQYF | TGTGCCAGCAGACTGGAGGGGACAGCACAAGAGACCCAGTACTTC
TRBJ1-2 | NA | many | 12 | TRBV20-1 | CSAQTPNYGYTF | TGCAGTGCTCAGACCCCTAACTATGGCTACACCTTC
TRBJ2-7 | NA | many | 13 | TRBV7-7 | CASSPERYGEQYF | TGTGCTAGCAGCCCCGAAAGATATGGGGAGCAGTACTTC
TRBJ1-1 | TRBD1 | few | 14 | TRBV7-9 | CASSFGQGDTEAFF | TGTGCCAGCAGCTTCGGACAGGGGGACACTGAAGCTTTCTTT
TRBJ2-2 | TRBD1 | NA | 14 | TRBV3-1 | CASKAGGPTGELFF | TGTGCCAGCAAGGCAGGGGGCCCCACCGGGGAGCTGTTTTTT
TRBJ2-5 | TRBD2 | NA | 14 | TRBV7-8 | CASSPGTSVKTQYF | TGTGCCAGCAGCCCGGGGACTAGCGTAAAGACCCAGTACTTC
TRBJ1-2 | NA | many | 11 | TRBV9 | CASRGVYGYTF | TGTGCCAGCAGAGGGGTCTATGGCTACACCTTC
TRBJ1-2 | NA | many | 14 | TRBV2 | CASRTGIPVGGYTF | TGTGCCAGCAGGACGGGGATCCCTGTCGGTGGCTACACCTTC
TRBJ1-2 | NA | NA | 15 | TRBV7-9 | CASSSSETVNYGYTF | TGTGCCAGCAGCTCCTCCGAGACAGTTAACTATGGCTACACCTTC
TRBJ2-3 | NA | few | 16 | TRBV10-3 | CAIRSGKGLSTGTQYF | TGTGCCATCAGGTCAGGGAAAGGGCTAAGCACAGGTACGCAGTATTTT
TRBJ1-4 | TRBD1 | few | 16 | TRBV24-1 | CATSDRGTGAEEKLFF | TGTGCCACCAGTGACCGGGGGACAGGGGCGGAAGAAAAACTGTTTTTT
TRBJ1-2 | NA | NA | 14 | TRBV7-2 | CASSSRLGDYGYTF | TGTGCCAGCAGCTCCCGGCTAGGGGACTATGGCTACACCTTC
TRBJ2-5 | TRBD2 | few | 13 | TRBV28 | CASSEERGNEQYF | TGTGCCAGCAGTGAGGAGCGGGGGAATGAGCAGTACTTC
TRBJ2-7 | NA | NA | 13 | TRBV28 | CASSIGPPYEQYF | TGTGCCAGCAGCATTGGACCCCCCTACGAGCAGTACTTC
TRBJ2-7 | NA | many | 14 | TRBV20-1 | CSARDIDRFYEQYF | TGCAGTGCTAGAGATATCGACAGATTCTACGAGCAGTACTTC
TRBJ1-1 | TRBD1 | NA | 13 | TRBV20-1 | CSASNGQGDAAFF | TGCAGTGCTAGTAACGGACAGGGAGACGCGGCTTTCTTT
TRBJ2-2 | TRBD2 | NA | 18 | TRBV7-8 | CASSLGSLAGVKAGELFF | TGTGCCAGCAGCCTCGGATCACTAGCGGGGGTTAAGGCCGGGGAGCTGTTTTTT
TRBJ1-2 | TRBD1 | NA | 14 | TRBV20-1 | CSAPGQGVSYGYTF | TGCAGTGCTCCCGGACAGGGGGTCTCCTATGGCTACACCTTC
TRBJ2-4 | NA | many | 13 | TRBV27 | CASSPRAKNIQYF | TGTGCCAGCAGTCCGAGGGCCAAAAACATTCAGTACTTC